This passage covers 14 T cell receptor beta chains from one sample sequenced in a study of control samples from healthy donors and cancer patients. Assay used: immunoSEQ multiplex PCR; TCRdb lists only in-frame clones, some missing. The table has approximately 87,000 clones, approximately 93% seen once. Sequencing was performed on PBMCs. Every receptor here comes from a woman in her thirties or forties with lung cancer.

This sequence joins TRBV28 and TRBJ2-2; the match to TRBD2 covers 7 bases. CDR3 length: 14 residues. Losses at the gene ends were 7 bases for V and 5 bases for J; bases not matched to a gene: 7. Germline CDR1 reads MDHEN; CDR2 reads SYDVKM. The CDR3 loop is CASIGGKSTGELFF. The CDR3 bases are TGTGCCAGCATCGGGGGGAAGAGTACCGGGGAGCTGTTTTTT.

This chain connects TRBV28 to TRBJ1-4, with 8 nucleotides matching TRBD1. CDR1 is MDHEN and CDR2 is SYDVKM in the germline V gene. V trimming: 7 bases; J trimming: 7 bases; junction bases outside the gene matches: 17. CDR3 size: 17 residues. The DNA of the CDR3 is TGTGCCAGCACCAACCCCAAGGTGACAGGGGTCGGTGAAAAACTGTTTTTT. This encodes CASTNPKVTGVGEKLFF.

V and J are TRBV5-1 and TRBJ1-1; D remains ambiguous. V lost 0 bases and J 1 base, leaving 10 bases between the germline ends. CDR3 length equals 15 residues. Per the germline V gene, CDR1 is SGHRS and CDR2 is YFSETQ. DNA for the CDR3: TGCGCCAGCAGCTTGGGGACGGCAACGAACACTGAAGCTTTCTTT. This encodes CASSLGTATNTEAFF.

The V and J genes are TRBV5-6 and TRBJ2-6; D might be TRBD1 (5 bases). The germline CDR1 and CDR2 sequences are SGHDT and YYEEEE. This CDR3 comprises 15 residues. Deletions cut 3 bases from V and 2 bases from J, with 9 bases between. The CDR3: CASSSPGTGANVLTF. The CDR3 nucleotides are TGTGCCAGCAGCTCCCCAGGGACTGGGGCCAACGTCCTGACTTTC.

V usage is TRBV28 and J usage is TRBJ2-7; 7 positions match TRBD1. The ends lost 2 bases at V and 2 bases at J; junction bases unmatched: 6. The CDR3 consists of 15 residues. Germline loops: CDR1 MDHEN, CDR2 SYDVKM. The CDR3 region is CASSLDRVLTYEQYF. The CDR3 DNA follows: TGTGCCAGCAGTTTAGACAGGGTGCTTACCTACGAGCAGTACTTC. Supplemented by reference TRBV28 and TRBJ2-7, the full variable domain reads DVKVTQSSRYLVKRTGEKVFLECVQDMDHENMFWYRQDPGLGLRLIYFSYDVKMKEKGDIPEGYSVSREKKERFSLILESASTNQTSMYLCASSLDRVLTYEQYFGPGTRLTVT.

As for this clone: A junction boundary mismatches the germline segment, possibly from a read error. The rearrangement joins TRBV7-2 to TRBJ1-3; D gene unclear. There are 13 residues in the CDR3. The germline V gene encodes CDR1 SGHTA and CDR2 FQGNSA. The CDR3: CASSLGTPIALRF. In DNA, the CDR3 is TGTGCCAGCAGCTTAGGGACCCCGATAGCCCTTCGGTTT. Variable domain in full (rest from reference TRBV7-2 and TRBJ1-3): GAGVSQSPSNKVTEKGKDVELRCDPISGHTALYWYRQSLGQGLEFLIYFQGNSAPDKSGLPSDRFSAERTGGSVSTLTIQRTQQEDSAVYLCASSLGTPIALRFGEGSWLTVV.

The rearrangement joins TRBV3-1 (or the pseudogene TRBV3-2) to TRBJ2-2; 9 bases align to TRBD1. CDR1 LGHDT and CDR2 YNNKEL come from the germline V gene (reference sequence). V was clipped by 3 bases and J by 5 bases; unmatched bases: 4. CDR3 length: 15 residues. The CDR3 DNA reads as TGTGCCAGCAGCCAGCGGACAGGGGTTACCGGGGAGCTGTTTTTT. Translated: CASSQRTGVTGELFF.

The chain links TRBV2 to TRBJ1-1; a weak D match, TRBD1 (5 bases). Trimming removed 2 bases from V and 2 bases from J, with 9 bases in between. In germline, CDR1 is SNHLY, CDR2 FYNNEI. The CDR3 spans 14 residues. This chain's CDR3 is CASSERQGNTEAFF. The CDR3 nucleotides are TGTGCCAGCAGTGAACGCCAGGGAAACACTGAAGCTTTCTTT.

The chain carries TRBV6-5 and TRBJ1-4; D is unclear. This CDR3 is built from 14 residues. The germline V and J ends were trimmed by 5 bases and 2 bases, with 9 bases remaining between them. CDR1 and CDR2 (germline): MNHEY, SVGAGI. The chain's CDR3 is CASSRSGTNEKLFF. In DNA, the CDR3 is TGTGCCAGCAGTCGGTCCGGGACTAATGAAAAACTGTTTTTT.

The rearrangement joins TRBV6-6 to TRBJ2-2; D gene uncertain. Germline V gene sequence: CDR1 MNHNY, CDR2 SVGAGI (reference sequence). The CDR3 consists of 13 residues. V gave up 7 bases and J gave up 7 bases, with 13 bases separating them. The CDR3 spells CASMIGYGGELFF. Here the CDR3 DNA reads TGTGCCAGCATGATTGGGTACGGCGGGGAGCTGTTTTTT.

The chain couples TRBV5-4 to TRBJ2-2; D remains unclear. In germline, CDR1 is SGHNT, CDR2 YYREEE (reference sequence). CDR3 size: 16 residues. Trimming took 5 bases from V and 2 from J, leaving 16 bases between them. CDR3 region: CASSLLRLDNTGELFF. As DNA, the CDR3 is TGTGCCAGCAGTCTCTTAAGGTTGGATAACACCGGGGAGCTGTTTTTT.

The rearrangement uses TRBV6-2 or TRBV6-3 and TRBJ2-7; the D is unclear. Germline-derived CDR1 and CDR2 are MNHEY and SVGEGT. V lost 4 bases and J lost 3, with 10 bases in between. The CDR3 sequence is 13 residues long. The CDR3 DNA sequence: TGTGCCAGCAGTTGGAACAGCCGCTACGAGCAGTACTTC. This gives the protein CASSWNSRYEQYF.

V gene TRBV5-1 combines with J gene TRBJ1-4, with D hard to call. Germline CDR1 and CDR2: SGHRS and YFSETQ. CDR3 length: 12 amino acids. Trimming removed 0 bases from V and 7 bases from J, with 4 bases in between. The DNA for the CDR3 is TGCGCCAGCAGCTTGGATGGTGAAAAACTGTTTTTT. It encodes CASSLDGEKLFF.

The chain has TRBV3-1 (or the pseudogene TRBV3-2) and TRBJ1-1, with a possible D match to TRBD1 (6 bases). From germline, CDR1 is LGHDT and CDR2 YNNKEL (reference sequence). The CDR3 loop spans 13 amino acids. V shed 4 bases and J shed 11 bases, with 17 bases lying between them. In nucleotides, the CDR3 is TGTGCCAGCAGCCTCAAGGGGGGGGACCGGGCTTTCTTT. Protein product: CASSLKGGDRAFF.